The clone carrying this TCR beta chain was picked up a small number of times. Its antigen is unidentified. TCRdb analysed the RT-PCR reads with MiXCR anew, one entry per CDR3 protein. The repertoire consists of 450,000 to 700,000 distinct CDR3 sequences, with around 13% occurring once and the leading ten covering 11%. These data belong to a study of response to subunit inactivated influenza vaccine. General study points: The authors proposed limited new T cell recruitment per seasonal influenza vaccination.

The CDR3 consists of 16 residues. Germline loops: CDR1 DFQATT, CDR2 SNEGSKA (reference sequence). V trimming: 4 bases; J trimming: 3 bases; junction bases outside the gene matches: 10. This TCR derives from a man aged 50-59 years who received an inactivated influenza vaccine. The sample in question was PBMCs from blood, obtained roughly 12 days after vaccination. The chain combines TRBV20-1 with TRBJ2-1; 9 bases are a match to TRBD2. CDR3: CSAKTPVAGVYNEQFF. The CDR3 DNA sequence: TGCAGTGCTAAGACCCCGGTAGCGGGGGTCTACAATGAGCAGTTCTTC.